This TCR beta chain was identified during a study of blood T cell repertoires in COVID-19. Overall study: The United States, Italy and Spain provided the acute and convalescent COVID-19 samples.

Trimming left V 3 bases short and J 4 bases short, with 12 bases between. This CDR3 has 15 residues. Germline V lookup: CDR1 KGHSH, CDR2 LQKENI. Original processing methods: Reference gene primer amplification gave estimated nucleated cell counts. Profiled with immunoSEQ multiplex PCR; TCRdb holds only in-frame clones, not every one. The V and J calls and the clone size are those of that table, but D and trimming were determined from the DNA. There are tens of thousands of clones in the sample; roughly 85% occur only once, and roughly 2% lies in the top ten. The sequence came from a man aged 25 to 45 with acute or convalescent COVID-19. V is TRBV18 and J is TRBJ1-4; D may be TRBD1 (5 bases). Sequenced: peripheral blood. The CDR3 is CASSPLPGLNEKLFF. DNA of the CDR3: TGTGCCAGCTCACCTCTACCGGGACTTAATGAAAAACTGTTTTTT.